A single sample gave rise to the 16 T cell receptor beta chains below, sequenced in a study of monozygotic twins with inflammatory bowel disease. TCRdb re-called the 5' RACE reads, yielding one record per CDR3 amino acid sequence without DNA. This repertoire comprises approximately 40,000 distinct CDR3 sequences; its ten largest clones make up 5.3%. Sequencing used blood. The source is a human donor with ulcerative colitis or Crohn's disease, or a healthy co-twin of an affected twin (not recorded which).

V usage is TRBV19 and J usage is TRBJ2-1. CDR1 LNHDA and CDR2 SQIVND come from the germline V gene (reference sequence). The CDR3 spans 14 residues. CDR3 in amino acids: CASMPLGSYNEQFF.

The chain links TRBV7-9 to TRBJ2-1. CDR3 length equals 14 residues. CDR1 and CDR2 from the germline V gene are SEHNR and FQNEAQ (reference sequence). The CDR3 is CASSLTRPDNEQFF.

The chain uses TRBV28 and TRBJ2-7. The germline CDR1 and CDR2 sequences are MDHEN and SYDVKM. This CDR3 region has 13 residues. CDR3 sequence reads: CASNDSPYYEQYF.

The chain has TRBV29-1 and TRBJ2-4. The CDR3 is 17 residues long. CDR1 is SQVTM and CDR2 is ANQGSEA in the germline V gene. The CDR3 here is CSVEFWTDTLAKNIQYF.

The CDR3 sequence is CASSLTRRENIQYF. V usage is TRBV5-1 and J usage is TRBJ2-4; the D gene TCRdb calls, TRBD2, cannot be checked with no DNA. CDR3 size: 14 residues. Germline V lookup: CDR1 SGHRS, CDR2 YFSETQ.

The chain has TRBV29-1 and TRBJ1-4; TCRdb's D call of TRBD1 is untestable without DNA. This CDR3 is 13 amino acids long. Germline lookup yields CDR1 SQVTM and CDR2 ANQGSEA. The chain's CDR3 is CSGMTGNNEKLFF.

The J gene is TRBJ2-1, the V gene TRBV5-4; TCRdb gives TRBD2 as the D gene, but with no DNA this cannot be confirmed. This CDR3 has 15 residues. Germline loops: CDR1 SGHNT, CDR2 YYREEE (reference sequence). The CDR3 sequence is CASRVAGGSYNEQFF.

This CDR3 reads CAWGGTAEKLFF. The chain uses TRBV30 and TRBJ1-4. Looked up from germline, CDR1 is GTSNPN and CDR2 is SVGIG (reference sequence). The CDR3 runs 12 residues.

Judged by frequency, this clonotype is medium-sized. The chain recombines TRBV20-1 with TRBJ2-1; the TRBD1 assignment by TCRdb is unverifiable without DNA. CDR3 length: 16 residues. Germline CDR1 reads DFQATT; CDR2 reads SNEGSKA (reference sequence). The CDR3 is CSARDRADSSYNEQFF.

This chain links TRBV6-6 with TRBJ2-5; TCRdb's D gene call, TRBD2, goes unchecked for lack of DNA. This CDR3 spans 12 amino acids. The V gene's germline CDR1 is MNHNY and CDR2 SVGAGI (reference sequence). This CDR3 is CASSDFQETQYF.

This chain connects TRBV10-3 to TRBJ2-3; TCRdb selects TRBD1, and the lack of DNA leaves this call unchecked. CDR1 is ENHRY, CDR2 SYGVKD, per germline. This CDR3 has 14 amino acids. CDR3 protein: CAIGGGGAPDTQYF.

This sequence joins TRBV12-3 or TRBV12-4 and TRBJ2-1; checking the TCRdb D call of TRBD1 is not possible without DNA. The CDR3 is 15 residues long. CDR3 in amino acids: CASNPGQGALDEQFF.

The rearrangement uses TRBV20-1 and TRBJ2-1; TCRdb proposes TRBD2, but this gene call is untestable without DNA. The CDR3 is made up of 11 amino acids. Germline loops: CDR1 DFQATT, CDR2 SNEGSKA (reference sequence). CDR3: CTGGRGDEQFF.

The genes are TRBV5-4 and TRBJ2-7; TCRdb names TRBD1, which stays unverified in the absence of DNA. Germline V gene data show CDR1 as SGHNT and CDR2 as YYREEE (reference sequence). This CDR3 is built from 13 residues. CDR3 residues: CASSFGRGYEQYF.

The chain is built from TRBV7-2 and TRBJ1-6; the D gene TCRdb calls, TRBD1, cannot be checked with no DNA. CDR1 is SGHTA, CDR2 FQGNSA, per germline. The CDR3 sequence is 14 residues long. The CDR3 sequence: CASSSGTVNSPLHF.

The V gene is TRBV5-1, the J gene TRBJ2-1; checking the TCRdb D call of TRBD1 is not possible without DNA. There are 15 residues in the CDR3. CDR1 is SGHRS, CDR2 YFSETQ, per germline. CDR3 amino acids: CASSLGTGNYNEQFF.